Listed below are T cell receptor beta chains from one sample, sequenced in a study of blood T cell repertoires in COVID-19. Assay: immunoSEQ multiplex PCR; the TCRdb copy retains only in-frame clones and omits some. Of roughly 220,000 clones listed, 88% are singletons. The sequenced sample consisted of PBMCs or T cells enriched from blood (not recorded which). All receptors come from a woman between 25 and 40 years old who had recovered from COVID-19. The conserved cysteine and the conserved F or W are not part of the CDR3 here. The D gene is left open where the match is weak. The size entry is marked missing in some rows and otherwise reads once, few, many or a size class.

D gene	clone size	V gene	CDR3 protein
-	few	TRBV5-4	ASSFPNTYEQY
TRBD2	-	TRBV6-2/TRBV6-3	ASSPLAGGGTGELF
TRBD1	once	TRBV7-2	ASNPQTGQTLNYGYT
-	-	TRBV19	ASSPASEQF
-	-	TRBV3-1/TRBV3-2	ASSPRHLNTEAF
-	-	TRBV7-9	ASSLTRGGPYTEAF
-	-	TRBV11-2	ASSLEGGGWNTYEQY
TRBD1	-	TRBV6-6	ASSSPPRQGEAF
-	once	TRBV21-1	ASSKSTSGSNTGELF
TRBD1	-	TRBV6-4	ASSETGGNQPQH
-	-	TRBV13	ASSLRNQPQH
TRBD1	-	TRBV6-5	ASTGTGRHYGYT
-	few	TRBV11-1	ASSFAYSYNEQF
-	-	TRBV4-3	ASSQRVEGLGPKNIQY
TRBD2	once	TRBV5-4	ASSLGAGQETQY
-	-	TRBV6-5	ASTPRGAYGNTIY
TRBD2	-	TRBV6-8	ASGTYSGGKNNEQF
TRBD2	few	TRBV2	ASSRTSGGYNEQF
-	once	TRBV5-1	ASSLLGVSSYEQY
TRBD1	once	TRBV12-3/TRBV12-4	ASSPGQRYEQY
TRBD2	once	TRBV13	ASSLGLADEQY
TRBD1	-	TRBV7-9	ASSLDRAGYGYT
-	-	TRBV19	ASQTTSRSNQPQH
-	-	TRBV4-3	ASSQATTGNNSPLH
-	once	TRBV6-2/TRBV6-3	ASSSPGRGRETQY
TRBD2	-	TRBV5-1	ASSHDPPAGGKDTQY
TRBD1	-	TRBV29-1	SASTGINNSPLH
TRBD2	-	TRBV7-9	ASSLEGPRAGGPDEQF
TRBD2	-	TRBV4-2	ASSQGNSGGVQETQY